The 21 T cell receptor beta chains listed next were all sequenced from one sample in a study of T cells in Graves' hyperthyroidism and ophthalmopathy. TCR beta CDR3 region amplification was performed from RNA transcripts. HTBI primers were the set used in a first-round RT-PCR of the TCR CDR3. TCRdb re-derived calls from the multiplex PCR reads in MiXCR, one entry per CDR3 protein. This sample has hundreds of thousands of distinct CDR3 sequences, with approximately 15% found just once. What was sequenced was blood. Receptors were obtained from a woman between 25 and 40 years old with Graves' hyperthyroidism.

This clonotype was counted a few times. This chain connects TRBV19 to TRBJ2-2, with TRBD1 matching over 7 bases. V lost 7 bases, J lost 8 bases, and 1 base stayed unmatched. CDR1 and CDR2 (germline): LNHDA, SQIVND (reference sequence). The CDR3 is made up of 11 amino acids. DNA for the CDR3: TGTGCCAGTACCAGGGGGGGGGAGCTGTTTTTT. Amino acids: CASTRGGELFF.

The table lists this clonotype with many counts. The gene calls are TRBV11-2 and TRBJ2-1; TRBD1 agrees at 11 bases. The CDR3 is 13 residues long. CDR1 SGHAT and CDR2 FQNNGV come from the germline V gene. The ends lost 8 bases at V and 10 bases at J; junction bases unmatched: 7. CDR3 loop: CASAPGQGGEQFF. CDR3 in DNA: TGTGCCAGCGCTCCGGGACAGGGGGGCGAGCAGTTCTTC.

This clonotype was observed at least ten times. The V call is TRBV27, the J call TRBJ1-5; the D is unclear. The CDR3 consists of 13 residues. Trimming left V 2 bases short and J 5 bases short, with 7 bases between. CDR1 MNHEY and CDR2 SMNVEV come from the germline V gene (reference sequence). The CDR3 spells CASSLLAHQPQHF. CDR3 sequence (DNA): TGTGCCAGCAGTTTACTCGCCCATCAGCCCCAGCATTTT.

This clonotype was counted many times. The chain uses TRBV28 and TRBJ2-7; 8 bases agree with TRBD1. Losses at the gene ends were 5 bases for V and 7 bases for J; bases not matched to a gene: 16. The germline V gene encodes CDR1 MDHEN and CDR2 SYDVKM. The CDR3 consists of 16 residues. CDR3 DNA sequence: TGTGCCAGCAGTCTACTCCCCGGGACAGGCCTTAAGGAGCAGTACTTC. Protein sequence: CASSLLPGTGLKEQYF. The entire variable domain, with the rest obtained from reference TRBV28 and TRBJ2-7, is as follows: DVKVTQSSRYLVKRTGEKVFLECVQDMDHENMFWYRQDPGLGLRLIYFSYDVKMKEKGDIPEGYSVSREKKERFSLILESASTNQTSMYLCASSLLPGTGLKEQYFGPGTRLTVT.

The rearrangement links TRBV6-5 to TRBJ2-7; the D is unclear. Germline loops: CDR1 MNHEY, CDR2 SVGAGI. V was trimmed by 2 bases and J by 3 bases, leaving 8 bases between them. This CDR3 is 13 amino acids long. This chain's CDR3 is CASSYTDGYEQYF. DNA of the CDR3: TGTGCCAGCAGTTACACGGACGGCTACGAGCAGTACTTC.

This clonotype has at least ten counts. This rearrangement joins TRBV29-1 to TRBJ2-1; 7 bases map to TRBD2. J gave up 4 bases and V 7 bases, and 16 bases lay outside the gene matches. Germline V gene lookup returns CDR1 SQVTM and CDR2 ANQGSEA. The CDR3 sequence is 16 residues long. The CDR3 region is CSARTGGGGKYNEQFF. The CDR3 bases are TGCAGCGCCCGAACGGGTGGCGGGGGAAAATACAATGAGCAGTTCTTC.

The chain links TRBV5-1 to TRBJ2-5; no firm D call. Germline CDR1 and CDR2: SGHRS and YFSETQ. V lost 2 bases and J lost 2, with 10 bases in between. This CDR3 has 14 residues. The CDR3 protein is CASSLILGQETQYF. The CDR3 DNA sequence: TGCGCCAGCAGCTTAATCCTGGGTCAAGAGACCCAGTACTTC.

This clonotype was seen more than once but under ten times. The rearrangement joins TRBV4-2 to TRBJ2-7, with D unclear. Trimming left V 1 base short and J 0 bases short, with 13 bases between. The CDR3 is 16 residues long. Germline CDR1 LGHNA, CDR2 YNFKEQ. This CDR3 reads CASSQGKLVSSYEQYF. The CDR3, as DNA: TGTGCCAGCAGCCAAGGGAAACTGGTGAGCTCCTACGAGCAGTACTTC.

In this sample, this clonotype turned up many times. The chain combines TRBV25-1 with TRBJ1-2; D gene uncertain. Germline loops: CDR1 MGHDK, CDR2 SYGVNS. The CDR3 consists of 12 residues. V lost 5 bases and J lost 8, with 12 bases in between. CDR3 region: CASSLTQTGYTF. DNA for the CDR3: TGTGCCAGCAGTTTGACCCAGACGGGCTACACCTTC.

The genes are TRBV18 and TRBJ2-5; 10 positions agree with TRBD2. The CDR3 length is 16 residues. The junction had 8 bases not matched to a gene; V was cut back by 3 bases and J by 4 bases. Per the germline V gene, CDR1 is KGHSH and CDR2 is LQKENI. The CDR3 spells CASSPTSSGRIETQYF. As DNA, the CDR3 is TGTGCCAGCTCACCGACGAGTAGCGGGAGGATAGAGACCCAGTACTTC.

V gene TRBV30 combines with J gene TRBJ1-2; no definite D call. The CDR3 extends over 13 amino acids. The germline gives CDR1 GTSNPN, CDR2 SVGIG (reference sequence). V lost 2 bases and J lost 5, with 12 bases in between. CDR3 protein: CAWSPRFGYGYTF. The CDR3 DNA is TGTGCCTGGAGTCCGAGGTTCGGGTATGGCTACACCTTC.

This clonotype was seen many times. This chain uses TRBV7-3 with TRBJ2-7, with D perhaps matching TRBD1 (5 bases). Germline V gene data show CDR1 as SGHTA and CDR2 as FQGTGA. V shed 10 bases and J shed 3 bases, with 16 bases lying between them. The CDR3 loop spans 13 amino acids. For the CDR3, the DNA is TGTGCCACCGCTGTTTCCCAGGGCTACGAGCAGTACTTC. Translation: CATAVSQGYEQYF.

The chain joins TRBV7-2 to TRBJ2-7; 9 bases fit TRBD1. The germline gives CDR1 SGHTA, CDR2 FQGNSA. The CDR3 length is 17 residues. V gave up 5 bases and J gave up 4 bases; unmatched junction bases: 15. CDR3 in amino acids: CASSPRRDRVVLYEQYF. The CDR3 DNA follows: TGTGCCAGCAGCCCCCGTCGGGACAGGGTTGTTTTGTACGAGCAGTACTTC.

The gene calls are TRBV12-5 and TRBJ1-4; D possibly corresponds to TRBD1 (5 bases). Looked up from germline, CDR1 is LGHNT and CDR2 is FRNRAP. The CDR3 loop spans 19 amino acids. V lost 6 bases, J lost 0 bases, and 23 bases lay in between. As DNA, the CDR3 is TGTGCTAGTGGAGGGATAGGGCAGGGAGGATTTGCAACTAATGAAAAACTGTTTTTT. Translated: CASGGIGQGGFATNEKLFF.

The rearrangement joins TRBV3-1 to TRBJ2-5; 7 nucleotides line up with TRBD2. Germline V gives CDR1 LGHDT, CDR2 YNNKEL (reference sequence). J lost 2 bases, V lost 1 base, and 4 bases had no gene match. This CDR3 contains 15 residues. The chain's CDR3 is CASSQAASGQETQYF. CDR3 coding DNA: TGTGCCAGCAGCCAAGCGGCTAGCGGACAAGAGACCCAGTACTTC.

This clonotype appeared many times. This chain uses TRBV12-3 or TRBV12-4 with TRBJ1-4; no clear D. Trimming pared 3 bases from V and 3 bases from J, leaving 8 bases between. The CDR3 totals 14 residues. This CDR3 reads CASSFRQANEKLFF. The CDR3 bases are TGTGCCAGCAGTTTCCGGCAGGCTAATGAAAAACTGTTTTTT.

The chain is built from TRBV28 and TRBJ1-5; no clear D gene. V was cut by 8 bases and J by 6 bases, with 17 bases left in between. Germline-derived CDR1 and CDR2 are MDHEN and SYDVKM. CDR3 size: 14 residues. CDR3 sequence (DNA): TGTGCCAGCGCCACTGGCGGGATCCGTCAGCCCCAGCATTTT. Encoded protein: CASATGGIRQPQHF.

The V call is TRBV10-1, the J call TRBJ2-7, with D unclear. CDR1 WNHNN and CDR2 SYGVQD come from the germline V gene (reference sequence). This CDR3 is built from 15 residues. V was shortened by 2 bases and J by 7 bases, with 18 bases between the two germline ends. The CDR3 protein is CASSEEYDGIKEQYF. As DNA, the CDR3 is TGCGCCAGCAGTGAGGAGTATGATGGGATTAAGGAGCAGTACTTC.

This clonotype came up a few times. The chain combines TRBV20-1 with TRBJ2-7, with 11 bases aligning to TRBD2. Germline-derived CDR1 and CDR2 are DFQATT and SNEGSKA (reference sequence). The CDR3 contains 13 residues. As DNA, the CDR3 is TGCAGGGTGACTAGCGGGATCCCCTACGAGCAGTACTTC. The encoded protein is CRVTSGIPYEQYF.

V gene TRBV11-2 combines with J gene TRBJ2-6; D remains ambiguous. Germline lookup yields CDR1 SGHAT and CDR2 FQNNGV. The CDR3 covers 15 residues. Trimming removed 5 bases at V and 4 bases at J, with 12 bases between. The CDR3 spells CASSPPPPGANVLTF. For the CDR3, the DNA is TGTGCCAGCAGCCCCCCCCCCCCGGGGGCCAACGTCCTGACTTTC.

This clonotype has a handful of counts. The J gene is TRBJ2-3, the V gene TRBV7-2; D gene ambiguous. Germline V gene lookup returns CDR1 SGHTA and CDR2 FQGNSA. The CDR3 length is 13 residues. The germline V and J ends were trimmed by 2 bases and 5 bases, with 8 bases remaining between them. The CDR3: CASSLIGIDTQYF. The CDR3 DNA follows: TGTGCCAGCAGCTTAATAGGTATAGATACGCAGTATTTT.